This T cell receptor beta chain was captured by sequencing in a study of T cells in Graves' hyperthyroidism and ophthalmopathy. Regarding this clonotype: Its antigen is currently unknown.

The J segment lost 2 bases and the V segment lost 5 bases, leaving 9 bases of the junction unmatched. Per germline, CDR1 MGHDK and CDR2 SYGVNS. The CDR3 length is 15 residues. Study results and limitations: Most thyroid-expanded clonotypes above 0.001 were also found in blood.

It was RNA transcripts that yielded the amplified TCR beta CDR3 regions. TCR CDR3 underwent first-round RT-PCR with the HTBI primer set. MiXCR was run by TCRdb on the multiplex PCR reads, yielding one entry per CDR3 protein. The sample contains hundreds of thousands of distinct CDR3 sequences, about 45% of which appear only once. Source material: peripheral blood or thyroid tissue (not recorded which). The rearrangement uses TRBV25-1 and TRBJ2-7; 7 bases are shared with TRBD1. This TCR came from a woman under 30 with Graves' hyperthyroidism. CDR3 residues: CASSSAGTATYEQYF. CDR3 coding DNA: TGTGCCAGCAGTTCGGCCGGGACAGCTACCTACGAGCAGTACTTC.